The following is a T cell receptor (beta chain) sequence with its context. These data are taken from a study of sequential checkpoint blockade in melanoma. About the research overall: Both treatment sequences were followed by maintenance nivolumab. Twenty-two patients had matched tumor biopsies before treatment and at week 13 after nivolumab or ipilimumab alone.

Treatment indicated: randomized to nivolumab then ipilimumab (arm A) or the reverse (arm B). Repertoires were generated with immunoSEQ multiplex PCR, while TCRdb's copy carries only in-frame clones and drops some. The sample lists 40,000 or so clones, roughly 32% seen once, with roughly 1.6% in the top ten. V was clipped by 5 bases and J by 0 bases; unmatched bases: 6. CDR3 length: 15 amino acids. CDR1 and CDR2 (germline): SGHNT, YENEEA. The source material was tumor tissue (inferred from file names), sampled from a patient given nivolumab and ipilimumab in sequence. The receptor was derived from a human donor with melanoma. The chain recombines TRBV11-3 with TRBJ1-2, with 7 bases identical to TRBD1. The CDR3 DNA reads as TGTGCCAGCAGCGCGAGGACAGGAACTAACTATGGCTACACCTTC. Translated, it gives CASSARTGTNYGYTF.